The 27 T cell receptor beta chains presented below share a single source sample, sequenced in a study of persistence of HIV-infected CD4 T cells (dated by TCRdb to 2020 to 2021). The immunoSEQ hsTCRB assay version 4, run in survey mode, was used to sequence TCRbeta repertoires from genomic DNA. What TCRdb holds here is the immuneACCESS table cut down to in-frame rearrangements. Part of the clones is not present; checked against another copy, under half of the missing clones reflect an unresolved V gene, and the others are unexplained. The sample table lists about 5,000 clones, less than 70% of them with a count of one. The ten largest clones take up under 40% of the sample. This specimen's treatment or condition label, per the study, means: suppressive antiretroviral therapy. Cells were stimulated with lysates of CMV-infected fibroblasts at roughly 9.8 ug/mL. Responding CD4+ T cells were sorted by upregulation of both CD40 ligand and CD69.

Which antigens these TCRs recognize remains unknown. The specimen comprised CD4+ T cells sorted from PBMCs after approximately 19-hour stimulation, sampled from a patient who received antiretroviral therapy. According to the study, the label for this sample's cell subset or site signals: CD40L+CD69+ CD4 T cells responding to CMV lysate. All receptors come from an adult man with HIV who was CMV-seropositive.

This rearrangement joins TRBV4-3 to TRBJ2-7, with D tentatively TRBD2 (7 bases). CDR1 and CDR2 from the germline V gene are LGHNA and YSLEER. V lost 0 bases to trimming and J lost 0 bases, with 24 bases between them. The CDR3 totals 20 residues. The CDR3 DNA reads TGCGCCAGCAGCCAAGAATCAGGGGCGGGAGCGCTTTTAAGCTCCTACGAGCAGTACTTC. It specifies CASSQESGAGALLSSYEQYF.

The V gene is TRBV7-9, the J gene TRBJ2-5; weak D call: TRBD2 (6 bases). The CDR3 consists of 14 residues. Germline V CDR1 and CDR2: SEHNR, FQNEAQ (reference sequence). With 3 bases removed from V and 5 bases from J, the gap between germline ends came to 13 bases. The CDR3 sequence is CASSLRAGLETQYF. Here the CDR3 DNA reads TGTGCCAGCAGCTTGCGAGCGGGTTTGGAGACCCAGTACTTC.

The genes are TRBV27 and TRBJ2-1; 7 bases fit TRBD1. J gave up 3 bases and V 6 bases, and 5 bases lay outside the gene matches. CDR3 size: 14 residues. Germline CDR1 reads MNHEY; CDR2 reads SMNVEV (reference sequence). CDR3 in amino acids: CASRRDRNYNEQFF. The CDR3 DNA reads as TGTGCCAGCAGACGGGACAGAAACTACAATGAGCAGTTCTTC.

V and J are TRBV27 and TRBJ2-1, with D possibly TRBD1 on 5 matching bases. The CDR3 is made up of 13 amino acids. V was pared by 5 bases and J by 9 bases, with 14 bases between. Looked up from germline, CDR1 is MNHEY and CDR2 is SMNVEV (reference sequence). This CDR3 is CASSPPGWVEQFF. The CDR3 coding sequence is TGTGCCAGCAGTCCACCAGGGTGGGTTGAGCAGTTCTTC.

This sequence joins TRBV5-4 and TRBJ2-5, with no clear D. Between the trimmed V and J ends, which lost 1 base and 5 bases, there was a span of 12 bases. The CDR3 runs to 14 residues. Germline assignment: CDR1 SGHNT and CDR2 YYREEE (reference sequence). Written as DNA, the CDR3 is TGTGCCAGCAGCTTGATCAGGTTTGCGGAGACCCAGTACTTC. It specifies CASSLIRFAETQYF. Using reference TRBV5-4 and TRBJ2-5 for the parts outside the CDR3, the full variable domain is ETGVTQSPTHLIKTRGQQVTLRCSSQSGHNTVSWYQQALGQGPQFIFQYYREEENGRGNFPPRFSGLQFPNYSSELNVNALELDDSALYLCASSLIRFAETQYFGPGTRLLVL.

V usage is TRBV27 and J usage is TRBJ1-5; 7 bases agree with TRBD1. After removal of 4 bases from V and 0 bases from J, the junction contained 3 bases not matched to a gene. The CDR3 spans 15 residues. From germline, CDR1 is MNHEY and CDR2 SMNVEV (reference sequence). The CDR3 region has the DNA TGTGCCAGCAGTTCTAGGGGGCCTAGCAATCAGCCCCAGCATTTT. Translating gives CASSSRGPSNQPQHF.

V is TRBV28 and J is TRBJ1-1; D is unresolved. The V end was cut by 5 bases, the J end by 11 bases, with 18 bases between. CDR3 length: 13 residues. The germline CDR1 and CDR2 sequences are MDHEN and SYDVKM. The CDR3 spells CASSPQAHTGAFF. DNA for the CDR3: TGTGCCAGCAGTCCCCAAGCCCATACGGGGGCTTTCTTT.

V gene TRBV24-1 combines with J gene TRBJ2-3; D unresolved. Trimming cost V 4 bases and J 7 bases, with 17 bases left between them. Germline CDR1 and CDR2: KGHDR and SFDVKD. The CDR3 contains 15 residues. The CDR3 protein is CATSESHPARNTQYF. CDR3 bases: TGTGCCACCAGTGAGTCGCACCCCGCGAGGAATACGCAGTATTTT.

This clone was detected once. V and J are TRBV15 and TRBJ2-5; D remains unclear. Germline assignment: CDR1 LNHNV and CDR2 YYDKDF (reference sequence). V was pared by 1 base and J by 4 bases, with 10 bases between. The CDR3 has 14 amino acids. This CDR3 reads CATSRAAGLETQYF. The CDR3 DNA reads as TGTGCCACCAGCAGAGCGGCAGGTTTAGAGACCCAGTACTTC. Using reference TRBV15 and TRBJ2-5 for the parts outside the CDR3, the full variable domain is DAMVIQNPRYQVTQFGKPVTLSCSQTLNHNVMYWYQQKSSQAPKLLFHYYDKDFNNEADTPDNFQSRRPNTSFCFLDIRSPGLGDTAMYLCATSRAAGLETQYFGPGTRLLVL.

The chain is built from TRBV29-1 and TRBJ1-2; D unclear. The germline V gene has CDR1 SQVTM and CDR2 ANQGSEA. The CDR3 runs to 10 residues. The V end lost 4 bases, the J end lost 5 bases, and 5 bases lay between the germline ends. CDR3 coding DNA: TGCAGCGTTGCACAGTATGGCTACACCTTC. Translation gives CSVAQYGYTF.

This chain uses TRBV5-6 with TRBJ2-7; 8 bases agree with TRBD1. V was pared by 1 base and J by 4 bases, with 7 bases of the junction left unmatched. This CDR3 has 15 residues. Germline V gene data show CDR1 as SGHDT and CDR2 as YYEEEE. CDR3 nucleotides: TGTGCCAGCAGCTTGCCCTCAGGGGGCATGTACGAGCAGTACTTC. It encodes CASSLPSGGMYEQYF.

J is TRBJ1-2 and V is TRBV6-4; D gene unclear. CDR1 and CDR2 (germline): MRHNA, SNTAGT. This CDR3 spans 11 amino acids. V lost 10 bases and J lost 5, with 11 bases in between. CDR3 residues: CATLDGYGYTF. CDR3 in DNA: TGTGCCACCTTGGATGGGTATGGCTACACCTTC.

This chain joins TRBV21-1 and TRBJ2-5; the table gives TRBD2 as D, unverified against the DNA. TRBV21-1 is assigned pseudogene status. The CDR3 runs 16 residues. The CDR3: CASSILAGGLVETQYF. DNA for the CDR3: TGTGCCAGCAGCATTTTAGCGGGGGGGCTGGTGGAGACCCAGTACTTC.

The chain joins TRBV6-5 to TRBJ1-2, with a weak D call TRBD1 (5 bases). V lost 6 bases and J lost 7, with 18 bases in between. CDR1 is MNHEY and CDR2 is SVGAGI in the germline V gene. The CDR3 contains 14 residues. Here the CDR3 reads CASRDPGPRGGYTF. CDR3 DNA sequence: TGTGCCAGCAGGGACCCGGGACCGAGGGGTGGCTACACCTTC.

This clone was seen a handful of times. V and J are TRBV28 and TRBJ1-2, with 7 bases fitting TRBD1. The CDR3 has 14 residues. The V segment lost 2 bases and the J segment 5 bases; nucleotides outside the gene matches: 5. The germline gives CDR1 MDHEN, CDR2 SYDVKM. In DNA form, the CDR3 reads TGTGCCAGCAGTTTACTGGGACAGCTTTATGGCTACACCTTC. Amino acids: CASSLLGQLYGYTF.

The CDR3 DNA sequence: TGTGCCAGCAGTTTGGGGGACTCTGGAAACACCATATATTTT. Its protein is CASSLGDSGNTIYF. The rearrangement links TRBV28 to TRBJ1-3, with a tentative D call TRBD1 (5 bases). Trimming stripped 3 bases from V and 0 bases from J, with 6 bases between. Germline V gene lookup returns CDR1 MDHEN and CDR2 SYDVKM. The CDR3 loop spans 14 amino acids.

The chain has TRBV20-1 and TRBJ1-2, with 7 bases fitting TRBD1. The CDR3 is made up of 16 amino acids. V was pared by 3 bases and J by 0 bases, with 10 bases of the junction left unmatched. Germline CDR1 reads DFQATT; CDR2 reads SNEGSKA (reference sequence). In DNA form, the CDR3 reads TGCAGTGCTAGTACAGGGGCCGTCCGGCCTAACTATGGCTACACCTTC. As protein: CSASTGAVRPNYGYTF.

The gene calls are TRBV6-1 and TRBJ2-2, with a weak D call TRBD2 (6 bases). CDR1 is MNHNS, CDR2 SASEGT, per germline. The CDR3 is 15 residues long. V was pared by 3 bases and J by 2 bases, with 10 bases between. The CDR3 DNA is TGTGCCAGCAGTGAGACTAGAGCAAACACCGGGGAGCTGTTTTTT. Its protein product is CASSETRANTGELFF.

The chain is built from TRBV6-5 and TRBJ1-1; D not resolved. V lost 8 bases, J lost 0 bases, and 13 bases lay in between. CDR3 length: 14 amino acids. The germline V gene encodes CDR1 MNHEY and CDR2 SVGAGI. The CDR3 loop is CASSAGRMNTEAFF. The CDR3 DNA follows: TGTGCCAGCTCTGCCGGACGTATGAACACTGAAGCTTTCTTT.

The chain carries TRBV10-3 and TRBJ1-6, with TRBD1 as a possible D gene (6 bases). The CDR3 is 16 residues long. Per germline, CDR1 ENHRY and CDR2 SYGVKD. Trimming pared 2 bases from V and 10 bases from J, leaving 18 bases between. CDR3 sequence reads: CAISEGRTGRGSPLHF. CDR3 DNA sequence: TGTGCCATCAGTGAGGGACGAACAGGGCGGGGATCACCCCTCCACTTT.

The CDR3 coding sequence is TGTGCCAGCAGCCAAGATCAAGGGGGAAGCACAGATACGCAGTATTTT. Protein sequence: CASSQDQGGSTDTQYF. The V and J genes are TRBV3-1 (or the pseudogene TRBV3-2) and TRBJ2-3; TRBD1 might be the D (6 bases). The V gene lost 0 bases and the J gene lost 0 bases, with 10 bases spanning the gap. The germline gives CDR1 LGHDT, CDR2 YNNKEL (reference sequence). CDR3 size: 16 residues.

This clone counts as medium-sized (0.01 to 0.1%). Distinct nucleotide sequences in the sample also encode this CDR3. V is TRBV9 and J is TRBJ1-2; D remains unclear. The V gene lost 3 bases and the J gene lost 0 bases, with 6 bases spanning the gap. Germline V lookup: CDR1 SGDLS, CDR2 YYNGEE. The CDR3 sequence is 13 residues long. Here the CDR3 DNA reads TGTGCCAGCAGCGAGCAAGCTAACTATGGCTACACCTTC. This encodes CASSEQANYGYTF.

The rearrangement uses TRBV3-1 (or the pseudogene TRBV3-2) and TRBJ2-3; 13 bases map to TRBD2. Germline V gene lookup returns CDR1 LGHDT and CDR2 YNNKEL (reference sequence). There are 18 residues in the CDR3. Trimming at V came to 5 bases and at J to 2 bases, leaving 10 bases not matched to a gene. The CDR3, as DNA: TGTGCCAGCAGCGGGACTAGCGGGAAACTCACCCACACAGATACGCAGTATTTT. Translation: CASSGTSGKLTHTDTQYF.

This chain uses TRBV6-6 with TRBJ1-1, with TRBD1 matching 7 bases. J lost 0 bases, V lost 7 bases, and 11 bases had no gene match. Germline V gene lookup returns CDR1 MNHNY and CDR2 SVGAGI (reference sequence). The CDR3 has 16 residues. The CDR3 sequence: CASTPGGGYMNTEAFF. CDR3 DNA sequence: TGTGCCAGCACTCCAGGGGGTGGGTACATGAACACTGAAGCTTTCTTT.

The V and J genes are TRBV3-1 (or the pseudogene TRBV3-2) and TRBJ2-7; 7 bases line up with TRBD2. The trim removed 0 bases at V and 9 bases at J, leaving 26 bases unmatched. Germline CDR1 LGHDT, CDR2 YNNKEL (reference sequence). The CDR3 totals 20 residues. Here the CDR3 DNA reads TGTGCCAGCAGCCAAGATCAATGGCTAGCGGACCCCCTCCTAACGCGGGGGCAGTACTTC. Translated: CASSQDQWLADPLLTRGQYF.

The chain employs TRBV30 and TRBJ1-5; D remains ambiguous. The ends were cut back, 2 bases at V and 7 bases at J, with 12 bases in the middle. Looked up from germline, CDR1 is GTSNPN and CDR2 is SVGIG (reference sequence). The CDR3 runs 13 residues. Written as DNA, the CDR3 is TGTGCCTGGAGTCCGGACCGTTTCCAGCCCCAGCATTTT. It encodes CAWSPDRFQPQHF.

The chain has TRBV18 and TRBJ2-3; 7 nucleotides align to TRBD1. Germline-derived CDR1 and CDR2 are KGHSH and LQKENI. This CDR3 is built from 16 residues. Unmatched junction bases numbered 10, after V lost 3 bases and J lost 4 bases. The CDR3 spells CASSPPGRGHADTQYF. The CDR3 bases are TGTGCCAGCTCACCTCCGGGAAGGGGGCATGCAGATACGCAGTATTTT.